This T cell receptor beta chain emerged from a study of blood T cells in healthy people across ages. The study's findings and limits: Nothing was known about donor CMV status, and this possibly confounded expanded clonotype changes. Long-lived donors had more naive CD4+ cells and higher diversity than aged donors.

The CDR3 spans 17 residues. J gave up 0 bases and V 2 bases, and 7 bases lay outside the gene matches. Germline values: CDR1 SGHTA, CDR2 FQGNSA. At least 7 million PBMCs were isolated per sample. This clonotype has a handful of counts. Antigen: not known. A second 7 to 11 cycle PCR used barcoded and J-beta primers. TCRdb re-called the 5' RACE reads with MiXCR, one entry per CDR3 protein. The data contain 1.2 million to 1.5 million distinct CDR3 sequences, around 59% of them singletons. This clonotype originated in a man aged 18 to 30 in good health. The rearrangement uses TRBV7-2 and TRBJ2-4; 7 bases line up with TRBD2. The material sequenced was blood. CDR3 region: CASSLKRGTLAKNIQYF. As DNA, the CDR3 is TGTGCCAGCAGCTTAAAGCGGGGAACTCTAGCCAAAAACATTCAGTACTTC.